A selection of T cell receptor beta chains follows, all from one sample in a study of cytomegalovirus exposure and HLA in healthy donors. Profiled with immunoSEQ multiplex PCR; TCRdb holds only in-frame clones, not every one. This table holds around 100,000 clones, around 79% found once. The sequencing input was PBMCs. These receptors came from a woman in her 40s in good health and CMV-seronegative. Each CDR3 is given with its conserved first and last residue. Each record gives: D gene, V gene, J gene, clone size, CDR3 protein, CDR3 DNA. The D gene is left open where the match is weak. For some rows the clone size is stated as once, few or many, or as a class when expanded; others skip it.

D: TRBD2; V: TRBV27; J: TRBJ2-2; size: .; CDR3: CASSLWTSGRDGGTGELFF; DNA: TGTGCCAGCAGTTTGTGGACTAGCGGGAGGGATGGTGGCACCGGGGAGCTGTTTTTT
D: .; V: TRBV30; J: TRBJ1-6; size: few; CDR3: CAWSQGLYNSPLHF; DNA: TGTGCCTGGAGTCAGGGTCTTTATAATTCACCCCTCCACTTT
D: TRBD1; V: TRBV7-2; J: TRBJ2-5; size: .; CDR3: CASSSGQGGQETQYF; DNA: TGTGCCAGCAGCAGCGGACAGGGGGGACAAGAGACCCAGTACTTC
D: TRBD2; V: TRBV28; J: TRBJ2-1; size: .; CDR3: CASTSREGTGSYNEQFF; DNA: TGTGCCAGCACCTCTCGGGAGGGTACAGGGAGCTACAATGAGCAGTTCTTC
D: TRBD1; V: TRBV20-1; J: TRBJ1-2; size: .; CDR3: CSAGTGGGYTF; DNA: TGCAGTGCTGGGACAGGGGGTGGCTACACCTTC
D: TRBD2; V: TRBV9; J: TRBJ2-3; size: .; CDR3: CASSVGGRAITDTQYF; DNA: TGTGCCAGCAGCGTAGGGGGGAGGGCCATAACAGATACGCAGTATTTT
D: .; V: TRBV9; J: TRBJ2-1; size: .; CDR3: CASSGGGHEQFF; DNA: TGTGCCAGCAGCGGGGGGGGGCATGAGCAGTTCTTC
D: TRBD2; V: TRBV7-2; J: TRBJ2-3; size: .; CDR3: CASSIRTSGSTDTQYF; DNA: TGTGCCAGCAGCATCCGGACTAGCGGAAGCACAGATACGCAGTATTTT
D: .; V: TRBV6-5; J: TRBJ1-2; size: .; CDR3: CASSYVGAGGYTF; DNA: TGTGCCAGCAGTTACGTGGGGGCCGGTGGCTACACCTTC
D: .; V: TRBV5-1; J: TRBJ2-3; size: .; CDR3: CASSLEARETDTQYF; DNA: TGCGCCAGCAGCTTGGAGGCCCGGGAAACAGATACGCAGTATTTT
D: .; V: TRBV5-1; J: TRBJ2-4; size: .; CDR3: CASSFRTASENIQYF; DNA: TGCGCCAGCAGCTTTCGGACAGCGTCTGAAAACATTCAGTACTTC
D: .; V: TRBV4-3; J: TRBJ2-1; size: .; CDR3: CASSRKILKLGPFYNEQFF; DNA: TGCGCCAGCAGCCGCAAGATCCTCAAACTGGGCCCCTTCTACAATGAGCAGTTCTTC
D: .; V: TRBV6-6; J: TRBJ1-6; size: .; CDR3: CASSPPRGRNSPLHF; DNA: TGTGCCAGCAGCCCCCCCCGGGGTCGCAATTCACCCCTCCACTTT
D: .; V: TRBV13; J: TRBJ2-7; size: once; CDR3: CASSFARASEQYF; DNA: TGTGCCAGCAGCTTTGCCAGGGCCTCCGAGCAGTACTTC
D: .; V: TRBV28; J: TRBJ2-7; size: few; CDR3: CASSLRGPSYEQYF; DNA: TGTGCCAGCAGTTTAAGGGGTCCCTCCTACGAGCAGTACTTC
D: .; V: TRBV28; J: TRBJ2-7; size: .; CDR3: CASSSGWFAYEQYF; DNA: TGTGCCAGCAGCTCGGGGTGGTTCGCCTACGAGCAGTACTTC
D: .; V: TRBV7-9; J: TRBJ2-1; size: .; CDR3: CASSGARLETYNEQFF; DNA: TGTGCCAGCAGCGGAGCCAGACTAGAAACCTACAATGAGCAGTTCTTC
D: .; V: TRBV6-1; J: TRBJ2-3; size: few; CDR3: CASSEVGHDTDTQYF; DNA: TGTGCCAGCAGTGAAGTGGGCCACGACACAGATACGCAGTATTTT
D: .; V: TRBV29-1; J: TRBJ1-2; size: .; CDR3: CSVDTGPHYGYTF; DNA: TGCAGCGTTGATACAGGTCCTCACTATGGCTACACCTTC
D: .; V: TRBV15; J: TRBJ2-7; size: .; CDR3: CATSGWGDEAYYEQYF; DNA: TGTGCCACCAGCGGCTGGGGAGATGAGGCCTACTACGAGCAGTACTTC
D: TRBD2; V: TRBV28; J: TRBJ2-7; size: .; CDR3: CASSLSAGLAGPYEQYF; DNA: TGTGCCAGCAGTTTATCCGCCGGACTAGCGGGTCCCTACGAGCAGTACTTC
D: TRBD1; V: TRBV19; J: TRBJ2-1; size: .; CDR3: CASTTGTGGWRNEQFF; DNA: TGTGCCAGTACCACCGGGACAGGGGGTTGGCGGAATGAGCAGTTCTTC
D: TRBD2; V: TRBV11-2; J: TRBJ2-3; size: .; CDR3: CASSQGLAGHTDTQYF; DNA: TGTGCCAGCAGCCAAGGACTAGCGGGGCACACAGATACGCAGTATTTT
D: TRBD2; V: TRBV2; J: TRBJ2-1; size: once; CDR3: CASSLRLRGVSYNEQFF; DNA: TGTGCCAGCAGCTTGCGTTTGCGGGGGGTTTCCTACAATGAGCAGTTCTTC
D: TRBD1; V: TRBV27; J: TRBJ2-7; size: few; CDR3: CASSLRQGYEQYF; DNA: TGTGCCAGCAGTTTAAGACAGGGTTACGAGCAGTACTTC
D: .; V: TRBV2; J: TRBJ1-1; size: .; CDR3: CASSVGQGSNTEAFF; DNA: TGTGCCAGCAGTGTGGGGCAGGGGAGCAACACTGAAGCTTTCTTT
D: TRBD2; V: TRBV4-1; J: TRBJ2-3; size: once; CDR3: CASSPSELAGPDTQYF; DNA: TGCGCCAGCAGCCCCAGCGAGCTAGCGGGCCCAGATACGCAGTATTTT
D: TRBD1; V: TRBV11-2; J: TRBJ2-4; size: .; CDR3: CASSSDRGGLAKNIQYF; DNA: TGTGCCAGCAGCTCCGACAGGGGGGGACTAGCCAAAAACATTCAGTACTTC
D: .; V: TRBV30; J: TRBJ1-5; size: .; CDR3: CAWSELQVGNQPQHF; DNA: TGTGCCTGGTCCGAGTTGCAGGTTGGGAATCAGCCCCAGCATTTT
D: TRBD1; V: TRBV6-5; J: TRBJ1-2; size: .; CDR3: CASTRGQGYTF; DNA: TGTGCCAGCACCAGGGGGCAGGGCTACACCTTC
D: TRBD1; V: TRBV18; J: TRBJ1-1; size: .; CDR3: CASGTGGLTEAFF; DNA: TGTGCCAGCGGCACAGGGGGCCTCACTGAAGCTTTCTTT